Detailed here is one T cell receptor (beta chain). These data come from a study of blood T cell repertoires in COVID-19. Original processing notes: Quantification of nucleated cells was approximated via reference gene primer amplification. Data came from immunoSEQ multiplex PCR; TCRdb stores just in-frame clones and leaves some out. V, J and clone size were drawn from that table, and D and trimming were deduced from the DNA. The sample includes 200,000 to 250,000 clones, more than 75% of them seen just once. Germline CDR1 is KGHSH and CDR2 is LQKENI. This CDR3 spans 19 amino acids. Trimming took 0 bases from V and 1 from J, leaving 20 bases between them.

Source material: peripheral blood. The source of this sequence is a man aged 80 or over with acute or convalescent COVID-19. The chain couples TRBV18 to TRBJ2-3, with D possibly TRBD2 on 5 matching bases. The CDR3, as DNA: TGTGCCAGCTCACCACCCCAAGGAGGTGGCCCCGGGGGCACAGATACGCAGTATTTT. The encoded protein is CASSPPQGGGPGGTDTQYF. The variable domain in full, completed from reference TRBV18 and TRBJ2-3, reads NAGVMQNPRHLVRRRGQEARLRCSPMKGHSHVYWYRQLPEEGLKFMVYLQKENIIDESGMPKERFSAEFPKEGPSILRIQQVVRGDSAAYFCASSPPQGGGPGGTDTQYFGPGTRLTVL.